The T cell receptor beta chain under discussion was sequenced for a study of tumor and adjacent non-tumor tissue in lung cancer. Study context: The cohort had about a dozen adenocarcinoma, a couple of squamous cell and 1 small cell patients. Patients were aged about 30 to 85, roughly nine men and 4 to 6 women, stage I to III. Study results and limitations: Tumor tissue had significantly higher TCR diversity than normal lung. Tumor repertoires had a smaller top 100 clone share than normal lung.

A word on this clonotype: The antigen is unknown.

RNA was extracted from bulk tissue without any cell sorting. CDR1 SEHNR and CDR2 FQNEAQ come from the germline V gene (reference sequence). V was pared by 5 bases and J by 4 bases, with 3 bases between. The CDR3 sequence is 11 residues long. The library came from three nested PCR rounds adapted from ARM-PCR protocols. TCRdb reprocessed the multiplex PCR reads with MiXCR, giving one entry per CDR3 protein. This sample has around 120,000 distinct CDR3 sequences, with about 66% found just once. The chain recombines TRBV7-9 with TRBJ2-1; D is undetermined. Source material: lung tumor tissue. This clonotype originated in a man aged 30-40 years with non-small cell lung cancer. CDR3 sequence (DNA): TGTGCCAGCAGCAGATACAATGAGCAGTTCTTC. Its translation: CASSRYNEQFF. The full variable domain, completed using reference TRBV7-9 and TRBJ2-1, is DTGVSQNPRHKITKRGQNVTFRCDPISEHNRLYWYRQTLGQGPEFLTYFQNEAQLEKSRLLSDRFSAERPKGSFSTLEIQRTEQGDSAMYLCASSRYNEQFFGPGTRLTVL.